Each of the 23 T cell receptor beta chains below was sequenced from the same sample in a study of blood T cell repertoires in COVID-19. The data were produced by immunoSEQ multiplex PCR, yet TCRdb's version contains in-frame clones alone and is incomplete. The repertoire holds 150,000 to 200,000 clones, with approximately 90% as singletons. Specimen: peripheral blood. The receptors were sampled from a human donor in a cohort sampled during active COVID-19.

The chain employs TRBV19 and TRBJ1-1; D gene ambiguous. The V gene lost 1 base and the J gene lost 1 base, with 7 bases spanning the gap. Per the germline V gene, CDR1 is LNHDA and CDR2 is SQIVND (reference sequence). The CDR3 has 14 amino acids. CDR3 nucleotide sequence: TGTGCCAGTAGTATAGTGGCGGAGAACACTGAAGCTTTCTTT. Translation gives CASSIVAENTEAFF.

V usage is TRBV12-3 or TRBV12-4 and J usage is TRBJ2-4; D may be TRBD2 (7 bases). The CDR3 extends over 11 amino acids. Trimming shortened V by 5 bases and J by 12 bases, and 11 bases separated the two germline ends. In DNA form, the CDR3 reads TGTGCCAGCAGTCTAGGGGGGGGTCAGTACTTC. This translates into CASSLGGGQYF.

The V call is TRBV25-1, the J call TRBJ2-3; D perhaps matches TRBD2 (6 bases). The CDR3 runs 14 residues. CDR1 and CDR2 (germline): MGHDK, SYGVNS. Trimming took off 1 base at V and 5 bases at J, with 10 bases between the two ends. CDR3 sequence: CASSEWGGEDTQYF. The DNA for the CDR3 is TGTGCCAGCAGTGAATGGGGAGGCGAAGATACGCAGTATTTT.

The gene calls are TRBV29-1 and TRBJ2-1; D unresolved. With 1 base removed from V and 0 bases from J, the gap between germline ends came to 7 bases. Per germline, CDR1 SQVTM and CDR2 ANQGSEA. This CDR3 comprises 14 residues. The chain's CDR3 is CSVEGANSYNEQFF. The CDR3 bases are TGCAGCGTTGAAGGGGCTAACTCCTACAATGAGCAGTTCTTC.

In the case of this clone: Compared with germline, one end of the junction differs, possibly owing to a read error. The chain uses TRBV18 and TRBJ2-5; D might be TRBD1 (5 bases). Per germline, CDR1 KGHSH and CDR2 LQKENI. The CDR3 spans 14 residues. The CDR3 bases are TGTGCCAGTTCACCAGTAAGGGGCCGGGAGACCCAGTACTTC. The encoded protein is CASSPVRGRETQYF.

The V and J genes are TRBV6-2 or TRBV6-3 and TRBJ2-7; the D gene is possibly TRBD1 (6 bases). Germline CDR1 reads MNHEY; CDR2 reads SVGEGT. This CDR3 has 14 residues. V was shortened by 5 bases and J by 2 bases, with 13 bases between the two germline ends. CDR3 sequence reads: CASSLRGLPYEQYF. In DNA, the CDR3 is TGTGCCAGCAGTCTGAGGGGGTTACCCTACGAGCAGTACTTC.

The chain employs TRBV19 and TRBJ1-1, with no clear D. V was clipped by 3 bases and J by 3 bases, with 8 bases between them. The germline CDR1 and CDR2 sequences are LNHDA and SQIVND (reference sequence). This CDR3 is 13 amino acids long. CDR3 sequence (DNA): TGTGCCAGTAGTATGACGGGGTACACTGAAGCTTTCTTT. This sequence encodes CASSMTGYTEAFF.

The table lists this clone with a count of one. The gene calls are TRBV10-3 and TRBJ1-2; D may be TRBD1 (5 bases). CDR1 is ENHRY and CDR2 is SYGVKD in the germline V gene. This CDR3 spans 15 amino acids. V lost 7 bases, J lost 2 bases, and 17 bases lay in between. In DNA, the CDR3 is TGTGCCATCACCGGGGGTGAGGGCCTCAACTATGGCTACACCTTC. Its protein product is CAITGGEGLNYGYTF.

In its sample, this clone was seen once. The V gene is TRBV5-1, the J gene TRBJ2-3; TRBD2 agrees at 13 bases. Looked up from germline, CDR1 is SGHRS and CDR2 is YFSETQ. V trimming: 2 bases; J trimming: 4 bases; junction bases outside the gene matches: 1. The CDR3 spans 15 residues. The DNA of the CDR3 is TGCGCCAGCAGCTTAGGGACTAGCGGGGCAGATACGCAGTATTTT. This translates into CASSLGTSGADTQYF.

The rearrangement uses TRBV9 and TRBJ2-2; 9 bases map to TRBD1. Germline CDR1 and CDR2: SGDLS and YYNGEE. After removal of 4 bases from V and 6 bases from J, the junction contained 7 bases not matched to a gene. The CDR3 has 15 residues. CDR3 bases: TGTGCCAGCAGCTCCCGACAGGGGGTGGCCGGGGAGCTGTTTTTT. Encoded protein: CASSSRQGVAGELFF.

This chain joins TRBV3-1 (or the pseudogene TRBV3-2) and TRBJ2-1; 9 positions agree with TRBD2. The CDR3 is made up of 13 amino acids. Germline V CDR1 and CDR2: LGHDT, YNNKEL (reference sequence). Trimming at V came to 7 bases and at J to 9 bases, leaving 7 bases not matched to a gene. The CDR3 loop is CASKRGGAGEQFF. CDR3 nucleotides: TGTGCCAGCAAGCGCGGGGGGGCGGGTGAGCAGTTCTTC.

The rearrangement links TRBV5-1 to TRBJ2-4; 11 nucleotides match TRBD1. Germline V gene lookup returns CDR1 SGHRS and CDR2 YFSETQ. This CDR3 has 14 residues. V lost 7 bases to trimming and J lost 6 bases; unmatched junction nucleotides: 6. As DNA, the CDR3 is TGCGCCAGCCGGGACAGGGGGGGAGCAAACATTCAGTACTTC. Protein sequence: CASRDRGGANIQYF. Combining the CDR3 with reference TRBV5-1 and TRBJ2-4 gives the whole variable domain KAGVTQTPRYLIKTRGQQVTLSCSPISGHRSVSWYQQTPGQGLQFLFEYFSETQRNKGNFPGRFSGRQFSNSRSEMNVSTLELGDSALYLCASRDRGGANIQYFGAGTRLSVL.

This clone appeared a single time. The gene calls are TRBV6-2 or TRBV6-3 and TRBJ1-1; a possible D gene is TRBD1 (6 bases). Germline V gene lookup returns CDR1 MNHEY and CDR2 SVGEGT. The CDR3 covers 17 residues. The V gene lost 1 base and the J gene lost 0 bases, with 15 bases spanning the gap. CDR3 amino acids: CASSYFTGTTMNTEAFF. In DNA form, the CDR3 reads TGTGCCAGCAGTTACTTTACCGGGACAACTATGAACACTGAAGCTTTCTTT.

V and J are TRBV10-2 and TRBJ2-6; TRBD2 aligns across 8 bases. The germline V gene has CDR1 WSHSY and CDR2 SAAADI. The CDR3 runs to 14 residues. Trimming at V came to 7 bases and at J to 4 bases, leaving 3 bases not matched to a gene. CDR3 bases: TGCGCCAGCACGCGGGGGGCCGGGGCCAACGTCCTGACTTTC. Translating it yields CASTRGAGANVLTF.

The chain uses TRBV11-2 and TRBJ2-5, with 9 bases matching TRBD1. The CDR3 is made up of 16 amino acids. V lost 5 bases, J lost 1 base, and 8 bases stayed unmatched. Looked up from germline, CDR1 is SGHAT and CDR2 is FQNNGV. The CDR3 is CASSRRDRDLQETQYF. As DNA, the CDR3 is TGTGCCAGCAGCCGTAGGGACAGGGATCTCCAAGAGACCCAGTACTTC.

This sequence joins TRBV9 and TRBJ2-1; unclear D gene. The CDR3 is made up of 16 amino acids. Germline CDR1 and CDR2: SGDLS and YYNGEE. V was trimmed by 0 bases and J by 7 bases, leaving 17 bases between them. CDR3 bases: TGTGCCAGCAGCGTAGGGCCCGTGTCCCGTTCGAATGAGCAGTTCTTC. This sequence encodes CASSVGPVSRSNEQFF. Looking up the rest from reference TRBV9 and TRBJ2-1 gives the full variable domain: DSGVTQTPKHLITATGQRVTLRCSPRSGDLSVYWYQQSLDQGLQFLIQYYNGEERAKGNILERFSAQQFPDLHSELNLSSLELGDSALYFCASSVGPVSRSNEQFFGPGTRLTVL.

V usage is TRBV27 and J usage is TRBJ1-2; 7 bases map to TRBD1. This CDR3 is 13 amino acids long. The germline V gene has CDR1 MNHEY and CDR2 SMNVEV (reference sequence). Trimming took 8 bases from V and 8 from J; bases not matched to a gene: 11. The CDR3 DNA sequence: TGTGCCAGCCGTCCACAGGGGAATTGGGGCTACACCTTC. Translated, it gives CASRPQGNWGYTF.

V and J are TRBV10-2 and TRBJ1-1, with 8 bases fitting TRBD1. V gave up 7 bases and J gave up 10 bases; unmatched junction bases: 14. The CDR3 is 14 amino acids. In germline, CDR1 is WSHSY, CDR2 SAAADI. CDR3 sequence reads: CASNVRQGPNPAFF. In DNA form, the CDR3 reads TGCGCCAGCAATGTAAGACAGGGGCCAAACCCAGCTTTCTTT.

This chain uses TRBV19 with TRBJ1-5, with D maybe TRBD1 (6 bases). V dropped 3 bases and J dropped 6 bases, with 12 bases sitting between them. This CDR3 region has 14 residues. Germline V lookup: CDR1 LNHDA, CDR2 SQIVND (reference sequence). The CDR3 DNA follows: TGTGCCAGTAGTATTGCAGGGGATAGTCAGCCCCAGCATTTT. Amino acids: CASSIAGDSQPQHF.

The CDR3 coding sequence is TGCGCCACTGCGGACAGTCTATCTGGGGCCAACGTCCTGACTTTC. Its protein product is CATADSLSGANVLTF. The V gene is TRBV5-1, the J gene TRBJ2-6, with D tentatively TRBD1 (6 bases). Germline V lookup: CDR1 SGHRS, CDR2 YFSETQ. CDR3 length equals 15 residues. The V gene lost 9 bases and the J gene lost 1 base, with 14 bases spanning the gap.

The chain uses TRBV6-5 and TRBJ2-2; a weak D match, TRBD2 (6 bases). CDR3 length: 14 amino acids. Trimming shortened V by 9 bases and J by 4 bases, and 15 bases separated the two germline ends. CDR1 is MNHEY and CDR2 is SVGAGI in the germline V gene. CDR3 DNA: TGTGCCAGTAGCTGGGGGGATGGCACCGGGGAGCTGTTTTTT. This encodes CASSWGDGTGELFF.

The chain is built from TRBV5-5 and TRBJ2-7; 10 nucleotides match TRBD2. The CDR3 loop spans 14 amino acids. Germline CDR1 and CDR2: SGHKS and YYEKEE (reference sequence). Trimming took 6 bases from V and 0 from J; bases not matched to a gene: 3. Here the CDR3 DNA reads TGTGCCAGCATAGCGGGAGGTGCCTCCTACGAGCAGTACTTC. Translating gives CASIAGGASYEQYF.

The chain employs TRBV2 and TRBJ2-2; the match to TRBD2 covers 12 bases. This CDR3 has 16 residues. CDR1 is SNHLY, CDR2 FYNNEI, per germline. Unmatched junction bases numbered 4, after V lost 1 base and J lost 7 bases. This CDR3 is CASSEGLAGGHGELFF. DNA of the CDR3: TGTGCCAGCAGTGAAGGTCTAGCGGGAGGGCACGGGGAGCTGTTTTTT.